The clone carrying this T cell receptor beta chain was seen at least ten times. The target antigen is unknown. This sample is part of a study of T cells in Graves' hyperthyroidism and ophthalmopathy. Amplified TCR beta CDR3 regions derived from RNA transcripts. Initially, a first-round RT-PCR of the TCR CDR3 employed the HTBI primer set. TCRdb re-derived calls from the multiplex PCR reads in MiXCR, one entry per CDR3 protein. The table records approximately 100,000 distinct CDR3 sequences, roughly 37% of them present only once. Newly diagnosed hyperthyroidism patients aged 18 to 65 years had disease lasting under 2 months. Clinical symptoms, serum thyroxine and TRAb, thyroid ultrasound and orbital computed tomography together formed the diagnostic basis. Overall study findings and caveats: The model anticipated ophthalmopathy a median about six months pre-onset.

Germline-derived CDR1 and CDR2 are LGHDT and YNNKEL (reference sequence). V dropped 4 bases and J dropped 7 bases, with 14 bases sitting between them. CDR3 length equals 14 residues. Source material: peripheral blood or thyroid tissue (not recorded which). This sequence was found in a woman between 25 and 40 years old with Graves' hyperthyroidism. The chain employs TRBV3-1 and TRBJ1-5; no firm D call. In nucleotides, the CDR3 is TGTGCCAGCAGCCCCCGGGCAGTTGGGCAGCCCCAGCATTTT. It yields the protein CASSPRAVGQPQHF.